The T cell receptor (beta chain) under discussion was sequenced for a study of identical twins. This CDR3 has 14 residues. Trimming shortened V by 0 bases and J by 8 bases, and 12 bases separated the two germline ends. Germline loops: CDR1 SGHRS, CDR2 YFSETQ. With template switching, a universal primer site was added, and the cDNA carried unique molecular identifiers. TCRdb used MiXCR to reprocess the 5' RACE reads, holding one entry per CDR3 protein. The sample yields a few hundred thousand distinct CDR3 sequences, less than 25% seen once. This sample also appeared in a second study, on T cells expressing NK-cell markers. Per that paper: The same clonotypes also predominated in the CD3+CD56-NKG2C+ fraction of several donors.

The chain joins TRBV5-1 to TRBJ2-1; weak D call: TRBD2 (6 bases). The sample taken for sequencing was CD4+ T cells sorted from blood. This clonotype was sampled from a woman under 30 in good health. The CDR3 bases are TGCGCCAGCAGCTTGGTGGGGGGACTGGATGAGCAGTTCTTC. Translation gives CASSLVGGLDEQFF.